The 20 T cell receptor beta chains below were found in one sample sequenced in a study of blood T cell repertoires in COVID-19 (dated by TCRdb to 2018 to 2020). Receptor amplification or capture employed the immunoSEQ multiplex PCR assay. The immuneACCESS repertoire file appears here via TCRdb, limited to in-frame rearrangements. These files lack a portion of the clones; in checked studies, under half of the deficit traces to unresolved V genes, and the cause of the others is not known. Present in this sample are some 250,000 clones, around nine tenths of which were seen just once. The top ten hold approximately 9% of the sample. The sample consisted of PBMCs or T cells enriched from blood (not recorded which). The source of these receptors is a man aged 40-49 years who had recovered from COVID-19.

This chain links TRBV7-2 with TRBJ1-2; TRBD1 matches at 9 bases. The CDR3 length is 17 residues. V was pared by 4 bases and J by 0 bases, with 9 bases of the junction left unmatched. Germline CDR1 and CDR2: SGHTA and FQGNSA. This chain's CDR3 is CASSSPGQGASNYGYTF. CDR3 sequence (DNA): TGTGCCAGCAGCTCACCGGGACAGGGCGCCTCTAACTATGGCTACACCTTC.

V and J are TRBV7-2 and TRBJ1-3; D gene ambiguous. CDR3 length: 15 residues. V gave up 1 base and J gave up 0 bases, with 7 bases separating them. Germline CDR1 reads SGHTA; CDR2 reads FQGNSA. CDR3 region: CASSLVRSSGNTIYF. CDR3 DNA: TGTGCCAGCAGCTTAGTTCGCAGCTCTGGAAACACCATATATTTT.

This rearrangement joins TRBV19 to TRBJ2-7; a possible D gene is TRBD2 (6 bases). Trimming removed 5 bases from V and 3 bases from J, with 17 bases in between. This CDR3 has 15 amino acids. Germline CDR1 reads LNHDA; CDR2 reads SQIVND (reference sequence). The CDR3 sequence is CASSSSGDQLYEQYF. As DNA, the CDR3 is TGTGCCAGTAGTTCCTCGGGAGATCAACTCTACGAGCAGTACTTC.

The chain is built from TRBV9 and TRBJ1-6; the D gene is possibly TRBD1 (5 bases). Germline-derived CDR1 and CDR2 are SGDLS and YYNGEE. With 0 bases removed from V and 9 bases from J, the gap between germline ends came to 13 bases. This CDR3 has 15 amino acids. In nucleotides, the CDR3 is TGTGCCAGCAGCGTAGTCCCAGGGTCGGGTTCACCCCTCCACTTT. Residues: CASSVVPGSGSPLHF.

The chain joins TRBV27 to TRBJ2-7; TRBD2 matches at 7 bases. From germline, CDR1 is MNHEY and CDR2 SMNVEV (reference sequence). Trimming took 4 bases from V and 5 from J; bases not matched to a gene: 8. This CDR3 has 14 amino acids. CDR3 DNA: TGTGCCAGCAGTTCCAGCGGGATTCTAGACGAGCAGTACTTC. Protein: CASSSSGILDEQYF.

V and J are TRBV27 and TRBJ2-5, with 7 positions matching TRBD2. Germline V gene sequence: CDR1 MNHEY, CDR2 SMNVEV (reference sequence). This CDR3 spans 15 amino acids. V shed 4 bases, J shed 7 bases, and the junction held 12 bases outside the gene matches. The CDR3 is CASSSQPAGIGTQYF. The CDR3 nucleotides read TGTGCCAGCAGTTCCCAACCAGCGGGGATAGGGACCCAGTACTTC.

This sequence joins TRBV7-2 and TRBJ2-7; 12 bases fit TRBD2. CDR3 size: 16 residues. Trimming removed 5 bases from V and 2 bases from J; junction bases left unmatched: 7. Germline V gene sequence: CDR1 SGHTA, CDR2 FQGNSA. CDR3 coding DNA: TGTGCCAGCAGCCCCAGACTAGCGGGAGTGACCTACGAGCAGTACTTC. Amino acids: CASSPRLAGVTYEQYF.

Turning to this clone: Germline is not matched at one junction end, which may reflect a read error. This sample also contains other DNA sequences that code for the same CDR3. This rearrangement joins TRBV7-3 to TRBJ2-2; D gene uncertain. Germline CDR1 and CDR2: SGHTA and FQGTGA. CDR3 size: 14 residues. The CDR3 DNA reads TGCGCCAGCAGCTCCGTGTCCCGTACCGGGGAGCTGTTTTTT. Amino acids: CASSSVSRTGELFF.

This chain connects TRBV18 to TRBJ1-3; tentative D call: TRBD1 (6 bases). V lost 3 bases and J 7 bases, leaving 19 bases between the germline ends. Germline CDR1 KGHSH, CDR2 LQKENI. CDR3 length: 16 amino acids. The CDR3 reads CASSPITGYASNTIYF. DNA for the CDR3: TGTGCCAGCTCACCGATTACAGGGTATGCGTCCAACACCATATATTTT.

The chain combines TRBV6-5 with TRBJ1-5; possibly TRBD1 for D (6 bases). Trimming pared 6 bases from V and 6 bases from J, leaving 15 bases between. CDR1 and CDR2 from the germline V gene are MNHEY and SVGAGI. This CDR3 has 14 residues. CDR3 loop: CASSVTGLGQPQHF. The CDR3 DNA follows: TGTGCCAGCAGCGTTACAGGGTTAGGTCAGCCCCAGCATTTT.

V is TRBV27 and J is TRBJ1-6; 8 bases are shared with TRBD1. The V and J ends lost 6 bases and 6 bases, in that order; junction bases with no gene match: 4. Per the germline V gene, CDR1 is MNHEY and CDR2 is SMNVEV (reference sequence). The CDR3 runs to 14 residues. The CDR3 loop reads CASRGDRFNSPLHF. CDR3 DNA sequence: TGTGCCAGCAGGGGGGACAGGTTTAATTCACCCCTCCACTTT.

The chain carries TRBV7-9 and TRBJ2-5; D gene uncertain. This CDR3 is 16 amino acids long. The ends were cut back, 1 base at V and 2 bases at J, with 14 bases in the middle. Germline assignment: CDR1 SEHNR and CDR2 FQNEAQ (reference sequence). CDR3 sequence: CASSLVWAVTQETQYF. CDR3 nucleotide sequence: TGTGCCAGCAGCTTAGTTTGGGCAGTAACACAAGAGACCCAGTACTTC. The full variable domain, rest sourced from reference TRBV7-9 and TRBJ2-5, is DTGVSQNPRHKITKRGQNVTFRCDPISEHNRLYWYRQTLGQGPEFLTYFQNEAQLEKSRLLSDRFSAERPKGSFSTLEIQRTEQGDSAMYLCASSLVWAVTQETQYFGPGTRLLVL.

The chain links TRBV14 to TRBJ1-2, with a weak D call TRBD1 (5 bases). Per the germline V gene, CDR1 is SGHDN and CDR2 is FVKESK. The CDR3 is 15 residues long. Trimming removed 1 base at V and 5 bases at J, with 14 bases between. CDR3 nucleotide sequence: TGTGCCAGCAGCCAAGGACACGCATCAGGGTATGGCTACACCTTC. It yields the protein CASSQGHASGYGYTF.

The rearrangement joins TRBV10-1 to TRBJ1-1; 10 bases are shared with TRBD1. V was pared by 9 bases and J by 3 bases, with 19 bases of the junction left unmatched. The CDR3 covers 18 residues. Germline V gives CDR1 WNHNN, CDR2 SYGVQD (reference sequence). The CDR3: CARNFSGTGAFEDTEAFF. The DNA of the CDR3 is TGCGCCAGGAACTTTTCCGGGACAGGGGCCTTCGAGGACACTGAAGCTTTCTTT.

This rearrangement joins TRBV4-3 to TRBJ1-6; D call uncertain. CDR1 and CDR2 from the germline V gene are LGHNA and YSLEER. This CDR3 comprises 14 residues. V was pared by 1 base and J by 13 bases, with 14 bases between. The chain's CDR3 is CASSQAGVGFPLHF. In nucleotides, the CDR3 is TGCGCCAGCAGCCAAGCCGGGGTCGGTTTTCCCCTCCACTTT.

The genes are TRBV11-3 and TRBJ1-1, with D perhaps TRBD1 (5 bases). The CDR3 loop spans 15 amino acids. Between the trimmed V and J ends, which lost 0 bases and 0 bases, there was a span of 8 bases. Germline V gene sequence: CDR1 SGHNT, CDR2 YENEEA. In DNA form, the CDR3 reads TGTGCCAGCAGCTTAGAAGGGGTAATGAACACTGAAGCTTTCTTT. Translation: CASSLEGVMNTEAFF.

J is TRBJ1-1 and V is TRBV19, with 8 positions matching TRBD1. V shed 6 bases, J shed 11 bases, and the junction held 14 bases outside the gene matches. Germline V CDR1 and CDR2: LNHDA, SQIVND (reference sequence). The CDR3 runs 14 residues. CDR3 nucleotide sequence: TGTGCCAGTAGAACGGACAGGGTTAGTGTCAAGGCTTTCTTT. Translating gives CASRTDRVSVKAFF.

Here the CDR3 reads CASSDGTSGKRSDTQYF. CDR3 DNA: TGTGCCAGCAGTGACGGAACTAGCGGCAAACGGTCGGATACGCAGTATTTT. J is TRBJ2-3 and V is TRBV6-1; the match to TRBD2 covers 8 bases. J lost 6 bases, V lost 3 bases, and 14 bases had no gene match. The CDR3 runs to 17 residues. Germline-derived CDR1 and CDR2 are MNHNS and SASEGT.

The V call is TRBV5-1, the J call TRBJ2-6, with TRBD1 identical over 7 bases. In germline, CDR1 is SGHRS, CDR2 YFSETQ. CDR3 length: 19 amino acids. J gave up 1 base and V 1 base, and 11 bases lay outside the gene matches. The CDR3 bases are TGCGCCAGCAGCTTGCCCCAGGTGTCGGACAGGTCTGGGGCCAACGTCCTGACTTTC. This sequence encodes CASSLPQVSDRSGANVLTF.

The CDR3 DNA is TGTGCCAGCAGTGATGGACAGGGGGCATATGGCTACACCTTC. Its translation is CASSDGQGAYGYTF. The chain links TRBV25-1 to TRBJ1-2; 11 positions match TRBD1. The J segment lost 5 bases and the V segment lost 3 bases, leaving 2 bases of the junction unmatched. The CDR3 runs to 14 residues. Germline lookup yields CDR1 MGHDK and CDR2 SYGVNS.